This T cell receptor (beta chain) was sequenced for a study of blood T cell repertoires in COVID-19. Background on the study: Acute and convalescent COVID-19 specimens originated in the United States, Italy and Spain. PBMCs, B-cell-depleted T cells, or T cells provided the cDNA or gDNA that made up the material.

Germline CDR1 and CDR2: LNHNV and YYDKDF (reference sequence). V trimming: 1 base; J trimming: 4 bases; junction bases outside the gene matches: 7. The CDR3 contains 17 residues. Authors' methods: Estimates of nucleated cell counts were drawn from the amplification of reference gene primers. Data came from immunoSEQ multiplex PCR; TCRdb stores just in-frame clones and leaves some out. V and J calls and clone size are given by that table; D and trimming were obtained from the DNA. This sample has 140,000 or so clones, with over 70% found just once. The sequence came from a man between 60 and 75 years old with active or convalescent COVID-19. This chain joins TRBV15 and TRBJ1-5; the match to TRBD1 covers 10 bases. Sequenced sample: peripheral blood. DNA for the CDR3: TGTGCCACCAGCAGAGCTCTGGACAGGGGGTTTAATCAGCCCCAGCATTTT. Translation gives CATSRALDRGFNQPQHF.